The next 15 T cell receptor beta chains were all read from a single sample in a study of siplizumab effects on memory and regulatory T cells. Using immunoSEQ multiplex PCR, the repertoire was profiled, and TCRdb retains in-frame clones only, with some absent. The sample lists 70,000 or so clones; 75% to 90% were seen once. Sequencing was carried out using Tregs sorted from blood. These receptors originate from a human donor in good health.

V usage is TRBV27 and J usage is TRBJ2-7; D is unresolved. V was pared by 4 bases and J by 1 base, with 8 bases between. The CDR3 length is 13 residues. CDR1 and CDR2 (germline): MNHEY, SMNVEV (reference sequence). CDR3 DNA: TGTGCCAGCAGTTCGAGGCCATCCTACGAGCAGTACTTC. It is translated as CASSSRPSYEQYF.

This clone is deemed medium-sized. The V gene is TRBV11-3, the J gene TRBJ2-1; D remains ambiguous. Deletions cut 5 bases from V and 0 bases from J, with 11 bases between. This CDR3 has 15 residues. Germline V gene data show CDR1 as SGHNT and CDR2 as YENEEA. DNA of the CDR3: TGTGCCAGCAGCCTGACACGAGGCTCCTACAATGAGCAGTTCTTC. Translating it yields CASSLTRGSYNEQFF.

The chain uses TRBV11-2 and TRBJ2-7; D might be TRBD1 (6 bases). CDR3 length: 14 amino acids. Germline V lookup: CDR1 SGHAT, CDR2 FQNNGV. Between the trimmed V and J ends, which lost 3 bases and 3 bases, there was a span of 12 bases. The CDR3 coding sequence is TGTGCCAGCAGCTTGGGGACAACCGACTACGAGCAGTACTTC. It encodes CASSLGTTDYEQYF. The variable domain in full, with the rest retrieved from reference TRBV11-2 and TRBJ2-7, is EAGVAQSPRYKIIEKRQSVAFWCNPISGHATLYWYQQILGQGPKLLIQFQNNGVVDDSQLPKDRFSAERLKGVDSTLKIQPAKLEDSAVYLCASSLGTTDYEQYFGPGTRLTVT.

Here the CDR3 reads CASSPGGGTLEETQYF. Written as DNA, the CDR3 is TGTGCCAGCAGCCCCGGGGGGGGGACCCTGGAAGAGACCCAGTACTTC. The V call is TRBV7-9, the J call TRBJ2-5, with 8 bases identical to TRBD2. Losses at the gene ends were 5 bases for V and 3 bases for J; bases not matched to a gene: 11. Germline V gene sequence: CDR1 SEHNR, CDR2 FQNEAQ (reference sequence). The CDR3 extends over 16 amino acids.

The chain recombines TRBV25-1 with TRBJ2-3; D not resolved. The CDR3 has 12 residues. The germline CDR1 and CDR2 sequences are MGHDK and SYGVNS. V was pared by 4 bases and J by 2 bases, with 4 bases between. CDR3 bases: TGTGCCAGCAGTGGTAACACAGATACGCAGTATTTT. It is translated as CASSGNTDTQYF.

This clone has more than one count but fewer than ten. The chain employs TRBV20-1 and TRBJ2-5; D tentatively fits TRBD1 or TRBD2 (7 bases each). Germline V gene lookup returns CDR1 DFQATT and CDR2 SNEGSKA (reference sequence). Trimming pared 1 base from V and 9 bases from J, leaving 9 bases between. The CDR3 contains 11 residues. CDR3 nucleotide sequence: TGCAGTGCTAGAGCAGGGGGGGCCCAGTACTTC. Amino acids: CSARAGGAQYF.

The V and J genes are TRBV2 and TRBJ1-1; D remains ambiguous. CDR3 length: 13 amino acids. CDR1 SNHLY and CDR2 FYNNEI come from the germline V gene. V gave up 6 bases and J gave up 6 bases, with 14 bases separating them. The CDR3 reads CASRWAAPAEAFF. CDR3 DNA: TGTGCCAGCAGGTGGGCTGCCCCCGCTGAAGCTTTCTTT. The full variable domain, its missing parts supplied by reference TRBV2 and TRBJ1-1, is EPEVTQTPSHQVTQMGQEVILRCVPISNHLYFYWYRQILGQKVEFLVSFYNNEISEKSEIFDDQFSVERPDGSNFTLKIRSTKLEDSAMYFCASRWAAPAEAFFGQGTRLTVV.

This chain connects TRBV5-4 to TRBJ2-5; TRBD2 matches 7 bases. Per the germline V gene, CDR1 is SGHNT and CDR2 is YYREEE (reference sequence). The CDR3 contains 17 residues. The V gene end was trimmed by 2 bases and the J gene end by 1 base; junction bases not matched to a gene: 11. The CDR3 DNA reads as TGTGCCAGCAGCTTCCTAGGGAGGGGCGGGACCCAAGAGACCCAGTACTTC. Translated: CASSFLGRGGTQETQYF.

The CDR3 sequence is CASSLGRSAGGSHYEQYF. The CDR3 coding sequence is TGTGCCAGCAGCTTAGGCCGATCAGCGGGAGGATCCCATTACGAGCAGTACTTC. The chain couples TRBV7-9 to TRBJ2-7, with TRBD2 matching over 9 bases. Per the germline V gene, CDR1 is SEHNR and CDR2 is FQNEAQ (reference sequence). The CDR3 consists of 18 residues. Trimming took 1 base from V and 4 from J; bases not matched to a gene: 14.

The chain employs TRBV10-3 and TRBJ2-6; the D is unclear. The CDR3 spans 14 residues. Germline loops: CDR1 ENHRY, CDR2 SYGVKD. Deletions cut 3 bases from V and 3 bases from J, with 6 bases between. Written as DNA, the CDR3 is TGTGCCATCAGTGATAAGCTTGGGGCCAACGTCCTGACTTTC. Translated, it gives CAISDKLGANVLTF.

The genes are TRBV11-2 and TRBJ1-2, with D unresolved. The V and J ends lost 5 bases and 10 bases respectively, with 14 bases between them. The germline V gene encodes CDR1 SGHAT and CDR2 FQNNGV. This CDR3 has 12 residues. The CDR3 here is CASSTAAGPYTF. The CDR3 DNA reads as TGTGCCAGCAGCACCGCCGCAGGCCCCTACACCTTC.

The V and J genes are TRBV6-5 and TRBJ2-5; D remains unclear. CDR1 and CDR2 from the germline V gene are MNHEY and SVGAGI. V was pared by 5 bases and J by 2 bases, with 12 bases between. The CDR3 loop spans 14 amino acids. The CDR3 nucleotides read TGTGCCAGCAGTCCCAGGCCCGGACAAGAGACCCAGTACTTC. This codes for CASSPRPGQETQYF.

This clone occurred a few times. The CDR3 DNA follows: TGTGCCAGCGGGGGTGGTATCGCTGAAGCTTTCTTT. Its protein is CASGGGIAEAFF. The chain employs TRBV7-9 and TRBJ1-1, with D possibly matching TRBD1 (5 bases). V was cut by 8 bases and J by 6 bases, with 13 bases left in between. Germline V gene data show CDR1 as SEHNR and CDR2 as FQNEAQ (reference sequence). The CDR3 is made up of 12 amino acids.

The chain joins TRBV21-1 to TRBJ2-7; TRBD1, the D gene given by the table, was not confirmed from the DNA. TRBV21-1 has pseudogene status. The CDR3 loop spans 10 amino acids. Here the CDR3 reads CASSKGPTLF. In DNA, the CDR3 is TGTGCCAGCAGCAAAGGGCCGACACTCTTC.

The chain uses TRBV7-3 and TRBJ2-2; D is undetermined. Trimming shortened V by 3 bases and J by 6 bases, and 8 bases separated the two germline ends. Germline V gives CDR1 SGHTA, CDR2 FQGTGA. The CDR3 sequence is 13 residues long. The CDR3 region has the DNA TGTGCCAGCAGCTTGGGTATAGCCGGGGAGCTGTTTTTT. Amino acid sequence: CASSLGIAGELFF.